This TCR beta chain was retrieved from a study of response to subunit inactivated influenza vaccine. This clonotype was seen more than once but under ten times. The antigen remains undetermined. TCRdb re-called the RT-PCR reads through MiXCR, storing one row per CDR3 protein. The sample shows roughly 170,000 distinct CDR3 sequences, 9.2% of them seen only once. Whole-study findings and limits: There was a suggestion from the authors that each seasonal influenza vaccination recruits few new T cells.

The sequence derives from a man over 45 who received an inactivated influenza vaccine. The input for sequencing was non-naive T cells sorted from PBMCs, taken on the day of vaccination.

The DNA of the CDR3 is TGTGCCAGCAGCCTAAACCACGGGGGCAGGGAGACCCAGTACTTC. It yields the protein CASSLNHGGRETQYF. The chain combines TRBV4-2 with TRBJ2-5; D tentatively reads TRBD1 or TRBD2 (6 bases each). Per germline, CDR1 LGHNA and CDR2 YNFKEQ. The CDR3 sequence is 15 residues long. V lost 4 bases and J lost 5, with 17 bases in between.